Listed below are T cell receptor beta chains from one sample, sequenced in a study of shared clonotypes between healthy human individuals. TCRdb's table, derived via immunoSEQ multiplex PCR, lists solely in-frame clones and lacks some. The sample lists around 2,000,000 clones, 95% occurring once. What was sequenced was naive CD4+ T cells sorted from blood. Receptor source: a man aged 18 to 35 in good health. Both conserved end residues are part of each CDR3. A D gene is named only where the DNA matches it firmly. Expanded clones are given a class, and other clones once, few, many or no size at all.

abundance: .
d_gene: .
j_gene: TRBJ2-1
v_gene: TRBV25-1
CDR3nt: TGTGCCAGCAGTCCGGTCAGAGGGGGGGGAAGAAATGAGCAGTTCTTC
CDR3aa: CASSPVRGGGRNEQFF

abundance: .
d_gene: .
j_gene: TRBJ1-1
v_gene: TRBV27
CDR3nt: TGTGCCAGCAGTTTTTCGCCGGGAGAAGCTTTCTTT
CDR3aa: CASSFSPGEAFF

abundance: .
d_gene: .
j_gene: TRBJ1-1
v_gene: TRBV6-5
CDR3nt: TGTGCCAGCAGTTCGCCCCCCGAGGATCCTGAAGCTTTTTTT
CDR3aa: CASSSPPEDPEAFF

abundance: .
d_gene: .
j_gene: TRBJ2-3
v_gene: TRBV2
CDR3nt: TGTGCCAGCAGTGAAGATTGGAGAGACACAGATACGCAGTATTTT
CDR3aa: CASSEDWRDTDTQYF

abundance: .
d_gene: .
j_gene: TRBJ2-7
v_gene: TRBV11-2
CDR3nt: TGTGCCAGCAGCTTAGATCTAGGACCGTACGAGCAGTACTTC
CDR3aa: CASSLDLGPYEQYF

abundance: .
d_gene: .
j_gene: TRBJ1-6
v_gene: TRBV5-1
CDR3nt: TGCGCCAGCAGCCTGGTCAGGGATTCACCCCTCCACTTT
CDR3aa: CASSLVRDSPLHF

abundance: once
d_gene: .
j_gene: TRBJ1-1
v_gene: TRBV19
CDR3nt: TGTGCCAGTGGGGGGGAGCCTGAAGCTTTCTTT
CDR3aa: CASGGEPEAFF

abundance: .
d_gene: TRBD2
j_gene: TRBJ2-7
v_gene: TRBV19
CDR3nt: TGTGCCAGTAGTACGTCGTCTAGCGGGAGTGGCTACGAGCAGTACTTC
CDR3aa: CASSTSSSGSGYEQYF

abundance: .
d_gene: TRBD1
j_gene: TRBJ2-7
v_gene: TRBV28
CDR3nt: TGTGCCAGCACGGACAGGCGCTACGAGCAGTACTTC
CDR3aa: CASTDRRYEQYF

abundance: .
d_gene: .
j_gene: TRBJ2-3
v_gene: TRBV11-1
CDR3nt: TGTGCCAGCAGCTTACCAGCAGATACGCAGTATTTT
CDR3aa: CASSLPADTQYF

abundance: .
d_gene: .
j_gene: TRBJ2-7
v_gene: TRBV11-2
CDR3nt: TGTGCCAGCAGCTTAGCTGGGTTCTATAACGAGCAGTACTTC
CDR3aa: CASSLAGFYNEQYF

abundance: .
d_gene: .
j_gene: TRBJ1-4
v_gene: TRBV4-1
CDR3nt: TGCGCCAGCAGCCAAGACTCAACCAAGTACGGTGAAAAACTGTTTTTT
CDR3aa: CASSQDSTKYGEKLFF

abundance: .
d_gene: .
j_gene: TRBJ1-1
v_gene: TRBV7-9
CDR3nt: TGTGCCAGCAGCAACCAGGGGAGTACTGAAGCTTTCTTT
CDR3aa: CASSNQGSTEAFF

abundance: .
d_gene: TRBD1
j_gene: TRBJ2-7
v_gene: TRBV5-1
CDR3nt: TGCGCCAGCAGCGGGGGGACAGGGCATCCTGAGCAGTACTTC
CDR3aa: CASSGGTGHPEQYF

abundance: .
d_gene: TRBD2
j_gene: TRBJ2-3
v_gene: TRBV5-4
CDR3nt: TGTGCCAGCAGTCGTGCTAGCGGAGATACGCAGTATTTT
CDR3aa: CASSRASGDTQYF

abundance: few
d_gene: .
j_gene: TRBJ1-1
v_gene: TRBV19
CDR3nt: TGTGCCAGTAGTCGACAGGCCTTTGGCACTGAAGCTTTCTTT
CDR3aa: CASSRQAFGTEAFF

abundance: .
d_gene: .
j_gene: TRBJ2-2
v_gene: TRBV5-1
CDR3nt: TGCGCCAGCAGCTCCAGGGGTGGGGACACCGGGGAGCTGTTTTTT
CDR3aa: CASSSRGGDTGELFF

abundance: .
d_gene: .
j_gene: TRBJ1-6
v_gene: TRBV6-1
CDR3nt: TGTGCCAGCAGTGCCCGAGGGCAGGGCTCCTATAATTCACCCCTCCACTTT
CDR3aa: CASSARGQGSYNSPLHF

abundance: .
d_gene: .
j_gene: TRBJ1-1
v_gene: TRBV6-6
CDR3nt: TGTGCCAGCAACCTATCCGGGTCGAGGCTTGAAGCTTTCTTT
CDR3aa: CASNLSGSRLEAFF

abundance: .
d_gene: TRBD1
j_gene: TRBJ2-7
v_gene: TRBV5-4
CDR3nt: TGTGCCAGCAGCCTGGGAGGGACAGGGTTGTCCTACGAGCAGTACTTC
CDR3aa: CASSLGGTGLSYEQYF

abundance: .
d_gene: TRBD1
j_gene: TRBJ2-7
v_gene: TRBV7-6
CDR3nt: TGTGCCAGCAGCTTAGCGCCAGGGACAGACTCCTACGAGCAGTACTTC
CDR3aa: CASSLAPGTDSYEQYF

abundance: .
d_gene: .
j_gene: TRBJ2-7
v_gene: TRBV19
CDR3nt: TGTGCCAGTAGTATACGGGGGACCCTAGCCTACGAGCAGTACTTC
CDR3aa: CASSIRGTLAYEQYF

abundance: .
d_gene: .
j_gene: TRBJ1-2
v_gene: TRBV25-1
CDR3nt: TGTGCCAGCAGTGAGGGACGGGGCTATGGCTACACCTTC
CDR3aa: CASSEGRGYGYTF

abundance: .
d_gene: .
j_gene: TRBJ1-5
v_gene: TRBV2
CDR3nt: TGTGCCAGCAGAACACAGGGAGTCAAGGATGGCAATCAGCCCCAGCATTTT
CDR3aa: CASRTQGVKDGNQPQHF

abundance: .
d_gene: .
j_gene: TRBJ2-3
v_gene: TRBV9
CDR3nt: TGTGCCAGCAGCGTAGAGGGTATTACCAGGTTCGGGGATACGCAGTATTTT
CDR3aa: CASSVEGITRFGDTQYF

abundance: .
d_gene: .
j_gene: TRBJ2-7
v_gene: TRBV7-9
CDR3nt: TGTGCCAGCGCCCTGGGCGCCTCCTACGAGCAGTACTTC
CDR3aa: CASALGASYEQYF

abundance: .
d_gene: .
j_gene: TRBJ2-5
v_gene: TRBV10-2
CDR3nt: TGCGCCAGCAGTGAGTCGGACCGGGAGACCCAGTACTTC
CDR3aa: CASSESDRETQYF

abundance: .
d_gene: TRBD1
j_gene: TRBJ2-5
v_gene: TRBV5-6
CDR3nt: TGTGCCAGCAGGTCGACAGGGGGTGATGAGACCCAGTACTTC
CDR3aa: CASRSTGGDETQYF

abundance: .
d_gene: .
j_gene: TRBJ1-2
v_gene: TRBV10-2
CDR3nt: TGCGCCAGCAGGGGCCTAGAAGAGGGTTATGGCTACACCTTC
CDR3aa: CASRGLEEGYGYTF

abundance: .
d_gene: .
j_gene: TRBJ1-3
v_gene: TRBV4-2
CDR3nt: TGTGCCAGCAGCCAAGATCGTGGGGGTCCGGGGTCTGGAAACACCATATATTTT
CDR3aa: CASSQDRGGPGSGNTIYF

abundance: once
d_gene: .
j_gene: TRBJ2-2
v_gene: TRBV11-2
CDR3nt: TGTGCCAGCAGCTTGGAAAGGTCGAACACCGGGGAGCTGTTTTTT
CDR3aa: CASSLERSNTGELFF

abundance: .
d_gene: TRBD2
j_gene: TRBJ2-3
v_gene: TRBV9
CDR3nt: TGTGCCAGCAGCGTAAGCGGGAGGGCCAGGTCCACAGATACGCAGTATTTT
CDR3aa: CASSVSGRARSTDTQYF

abundance: .
d_gene: .
j_gene: TRBJ1-4
v_gene: TRBV28
CDR3nt: TGTGCCAGCAGTTTGGGGGCTGCAACTAATGAAAAACTGTTTTTT
CDR3aa: CASSLGAATNEKLFF

abundance: .
d_gene: TRBD2
j_gene: TRBJ2-7
v_gene: TRBV9
CDR3nt: TGTGCCAGCAGCGTTGGACTAGCGGAATCCCTCTACGAGCAGTACTTC
CDR3aa: CASSVGLAESLYEQYF

abundance: .
d_gene: .
j_gene: TRBJ2-5
v_gene: TRBV28
CDR3nt: TGTGCCAGCAGCCTCGGGGGAGGGGGCCAAGAGACCCAGTACTTC
CDR3aa: CASSLGGGGQETQYF

abundance: .
d_gene: .
j_gene: TRBJ2-7
v_gene: TRBV5-1
CDR3nt: TGCGCCAGCAGCTCCCTTGGGGCCAAATTCTCCTACGAGCAGTACTTC
CDR3aa: CASSSLGAKFSYEQYF

abundance: once
d_gene: TRBD1
j_gene: TRBJ2-3
v_gene: TRBV15
CDR3nt: TGTGCCACCAGCAGTGGACAGGGGACAGATACGCAGTATTTT
CDR3aa: CATSSGQGTDTQYF

abundance: .
d_gene: .
j_gene: TRBJ1-2
v_gene: TRBV7-9
CDR3nt: TGTGCCAGCAGCCCGGAACAGGCCCTGCATGGCTACACCTTC
CDR3aa: CASSPEQALHGYTF

abundance: .
d_gene: TRBD1
j_gene: TRBJ2-3
v_gene: TRBV28
CDR3nt: TGTGCCAGCGGGAGGACAGGGGGCGGCACAGATACGCAGTATTTT
CDR3aa: CASGRTGGGTDTQYF

abundance: .
d_gene: .
j_gene: TRBJ2-3
v_gene: TRBV5-6
CDR3nt: TGTGCCAGCAGCTTGTTGGACGGGCGGGGTTTAAGCACAGATACGCAGTATTTT
CDR3aa: CASSLLDGRGLSTDTQYF

abundance: .
d_gene: TRBD1
j_gene: TRBJ2-7
v_gene: TRBV5-1
CDR3nt: TGCGCCAGCAGCTTGTCGGGGACAGGCTACGAGCAGTACTTC
CDR3aa: CASSLSGTGYEQYF

abundance: .
d_gene: .
j_gene: TRBJ2-3
v_gene: TRBV10-3
CDR3nt: TGTGCCATCAGTGACCCAGGGAGAAGCACAGATACGCAGTATTTT
CDR3aa: CAISDPGRSTDTQYF